This entry lists 11 T cell receptor beta chains sequenced from one sample in a study of T-cell reconstitution after alpha-beta-depleted transplantation in children. Preparation of the TCRbeta library involved a method that used unique molecular identifiers. MiXCR was run by TCRdb on the PCR reads, yielding one entry per CDR3 protein. In the table there are hundreds of thousands of distinct CDR3 sequences, roughly 8% of which are singletons. The specimen was PBMCs, mostly from graft donor cells, collected 180 days after TCRalphabeta/CD19-depleted stem cell transplant. These TCRs come from a male patient between 10 and 17 years old who had a stem cell transplant for acute lymphoblastic leukemia, so the T cells may come from the graft donor.

This clonotype came up many times. The rearrangement links TRBV27 to TRBJ2-7; 7 nucleotides line up with TRBD1. The V segment lost 5 bases and the J segment 1 base; nucleotides outside the gene matches: 5. CDR1 and CDR2 from the germline V gene are MNHEY and SMNVEV (reference sequence). The CDR3 length is 14 residues. The CDR3, as DNA: TGTGCCAGCAGTCCGGGACAGACTTCCTACGAGCAGTACTTC. Its protein is CASSPGQTSYEQYF.

The J gene is TRBJ2-7, the V gene TRBV28; unclear D gene. The CDR3 consists of 13 residues. Trimming left V 7 bases short and J 4 bases short, with 14 bases between. Per the germline V gene, CDR1 is MDHEN and CDR2 is SYDVKM. The DNA for the CDR3 is TGTGCCAGCAAGGGCAAAGGTCGATACGAGCAGTACTTC. Protein: CASKGKGRYEQYF.

Many counts were recorded for this clonotype. CDR3 nucleotides: TGTGCCAGCAGTTTAGGAGGGGGACGGACCACTGAAGCTTTCTTT. Protein: CASSLGGGRTTEAFF. This chain connects TRBV28 to TRBJ1-1; the D gene is possibly TRBD1 (6 bases). The CDR3 runs 15 residues. V gave up 2 bases and J gave up 4 bases, with 14 bases separating them. Germline CDR1 is MDHEN and CDR2 is SYDVKM.

J is TRBJ1-2 and V is TRBV4-3, with D tentatively TRBD1 (6 bases). CDR1 is LGHNA and CDR2 is YSLEER in the germline V gene. V was trimmed by 4 bases and J by 0 bases, leaving 18 bases between them. This CDR3 has 17 residues. In nucleotides, the CDR3 is TGCGCCAGCAGCCCAATCGGGACACACCCAGCTAACTATGGCTACACCTTC. This codes for CASSPIGTHPANYGYTF.

This clonotype came up many times. The V call is TRBV6-1, the J call TRBJ1-4; 7 nucleotides agree with TRBD1. V gave up 6 bases and J gave up 13 bases; unmatched junction bases: 8. Germline assignment: CDR1 MNHNS and CDR2 SASEGT. This CDR3 contains 12 residues. In DNA form, the CDR3 reads TGTGCCAGCAGCTCACAGGGGTCACTACTGTTTTTT. Amino acid sequence: CASSSQGSLLFF.

There are many counts of this clonotype. V is TRBV7-2 and J is TRBJ1-5, with D uncertain. The CDR3 is 15 residues long. The V gene's germline CDR1 is SGHTA and CDR2 FQGNSA. Trimming stripped 2 bases from V and 0 bases from J, with 8 bases between. CDR3 sequence (DNA): TGTGCCAGCAGCTTACACGGGTATAGCAATCAGCCCCAGCATTTT. Translation gives CASSLHGYSNQPQHF.

This clonotype was recorded many times. This chain links TRBV12-3 or TRBV12-4 with TRBJ1-1, with 7 bases lining up with TRBD1. The CDR3 has 14 amino acids. Trimming removed 5 bases from V and 1 base from J; junction bases left unmatched: 4. In nucleotides, the CDR3 is TGTGCCAGCAGTCAACAGGGGAGGAACACTGAAGCTTTCTTT. Protein sequence: CASSQQGRNTEAFF.

About this clonotype itself: This may stem from a read error, because a much larger clone lies one nucleotide away. The chain has TRBV5-1 and TRBJ2-7, with 8 bases lining up with TRBD1. CDR1 and CDR2 (germline): SGHRS, YFSETQ. This CDR3 contains 15 residues. The CDR3 DNA reads as TGCGCCAGCAGCTTGAGCGGACAGGGAGGCAACGATCAGTACTTC. It yields the protein CASSLSGQGGNDQYF.

The V and J genes are TRBV18 and TRBJ2-7; D is uncertain. Germline V CDR1 and CDR2: KGHSH, LQKENI. V was pared by 6 bases and J by 0 bases, with 9 bases between. The CDR3 is 13 residues long. CDR3 residues: CASSPKSSYEQYF. In nucleotides, the CDR3 is TGTGCCAGCTCGCCCAAGAGCTCCTACGAGCAGTACTTC.

This clonotype was counted ten times or more. The chain has TRBV4-2 and TRBJ1-3, with 8 bases fitting TRBD1. This CDR3 spans 16 amino acids. The germline CDR1 and CDR2 sequences are LGHNA and YNFKEQ. V was clipped by 5 bases and J by 2 bases; unmatched bases: 8. The CDR3 region is CASSTRDRSPGNTIYF. CDR3 coding DNA: TGTGCCAGCAGCACACGGGACAGGTCCCCTGGAAACACCATATATTTT.

About this clonotype: A read error is possible here, since a much larger clone lies one base away. The chain recombines TRBV5-1 with TRBJ2-7, with D perhaps TRBD1 (6 bases). Germline V CDR1 and CDR2: SGHRS, YFSETQ. The CDR3 length is 15 residues. V lost 4 bases, J lost 4 bases, and 18 bases lay in between. CDR3: CASSRVDSPGYEQYF. CDR3 bases: TGCGCCAGCAGCCGGGTGGACAGCCCTGGTTACGAGCAGTACTTC.